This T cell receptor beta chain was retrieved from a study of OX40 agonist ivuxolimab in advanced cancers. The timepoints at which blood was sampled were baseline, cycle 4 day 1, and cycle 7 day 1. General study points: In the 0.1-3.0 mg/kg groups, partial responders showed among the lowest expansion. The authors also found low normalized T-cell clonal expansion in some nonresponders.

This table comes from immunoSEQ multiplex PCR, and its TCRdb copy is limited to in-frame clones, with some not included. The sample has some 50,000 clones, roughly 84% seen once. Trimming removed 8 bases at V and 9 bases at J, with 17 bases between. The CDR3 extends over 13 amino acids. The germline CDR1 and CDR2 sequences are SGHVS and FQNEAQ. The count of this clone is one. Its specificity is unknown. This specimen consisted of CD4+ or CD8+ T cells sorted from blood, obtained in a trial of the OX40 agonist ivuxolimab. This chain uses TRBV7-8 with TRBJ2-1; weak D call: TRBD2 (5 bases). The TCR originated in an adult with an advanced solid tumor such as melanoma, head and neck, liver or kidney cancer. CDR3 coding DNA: TGTGCCAGCGCCCACGATTTAGCGTCTGAGCAGTTCTTC. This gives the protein CASAHDLASEQFF.